This is a list of T cell receptor beta chains from one sample in a study of blood T cell repertoires in COVID-19. The assay was immunoSEQ multiplex PCR, and TCRdb's table has in-frame clones only and misses some. The repertoire consists of around 100,000 clones, with approximately 70% occurring once and the leading ten covering approximately 6.3%. The specimen sequenced was peripheral blood. These receptors were obtained from a man of 80 years or more with acute or convalescent COVID-19. Both conserved end residues are part of each CDR3. Fields, in order: D gene, V gene, CDR3 protein. The D gene is left open where the match is weak.

>NA|TRBV2
CASSDRGASTGELFF
>TRBD2|TRBV4-3
CASSQAGGPQETQYF
>TRBD2|TRBV28
CASSFVRAGEAEDTQYF
>NA|TRBV29-1
CSVDGSVMNTEAFF
>TRBD2|TRBV19
CASSRGLAVETQYF
>TRBD2|TRBV5-6
CASSKSGRYEQYF
>TRBD1|TRBV4-1
CASSQETGALRSNQPQHF
>NA|TRBV4-1
CASSQDPGRNTIYF
>NA|TRBV6-1
CASSEGPRDTEAFF
>NA|TRBV28
CASSFDLLSIAYEQYF
>NA|TRBV11-2
CASSLPYRGSEQYF
>NA|TRBV7-8
CASSHGQTNQPQHF
>NA|TRBV6-2/TRBV6-3
CASSYPSHEQYF